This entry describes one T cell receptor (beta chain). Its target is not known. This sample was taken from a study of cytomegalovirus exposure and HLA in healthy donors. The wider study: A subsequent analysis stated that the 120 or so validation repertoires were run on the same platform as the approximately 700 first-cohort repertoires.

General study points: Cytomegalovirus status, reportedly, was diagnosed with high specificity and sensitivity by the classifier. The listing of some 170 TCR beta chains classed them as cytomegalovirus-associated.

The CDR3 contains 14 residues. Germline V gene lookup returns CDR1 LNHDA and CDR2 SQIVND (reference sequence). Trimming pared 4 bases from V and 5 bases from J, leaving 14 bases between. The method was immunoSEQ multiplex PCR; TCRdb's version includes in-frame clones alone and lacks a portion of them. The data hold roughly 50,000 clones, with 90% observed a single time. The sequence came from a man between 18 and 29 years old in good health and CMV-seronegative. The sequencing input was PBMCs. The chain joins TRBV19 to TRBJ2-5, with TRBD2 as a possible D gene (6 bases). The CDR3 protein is CASSTPGLRETQYF. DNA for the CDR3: TGTGCCAGTAGTACTCCGGGACTCCGGGAGACCCAGTACTTC.